This section outlines one T cell receptor beta chain sequence together with its context. The antigen is unknown. The V gene's germline CDR1 is SGHTA and CDR2 FQGNSA. The CDR3 has 14 residues. The trim removed 5 bases at V and 6 bases at J, leaving 10 bases unmatched. This entry belongs to a study of cytomegalovirus exposure and HLA in healthy donors. As for the study in general: Early released data comprised about 84 million unique TCRs from HLA-typed donors. Whole-study findings and limits: In a later analysis, a missense DCLRE1C variant was linked to TCR beta V- and J-gene trimming.

The PCR contained 60 Vbeta and 13 Jbeta primers. Assay used: immunoSEQ multiplex PCR; TCRdb lists only in-frame clones, some missing. The sample lists approximately 290,000 clones, about 80% occurring once. The sequence was collected from a girl aged 2-10 years in good health and CMV-seronegative. The sample comprised PBMCs. V and J are TRBV7-2 and TRBJ2-7, with TRBD1 identical over 7 bases. CDR3 sequence (DNA): TGTGCCAGCAGCCGCAGGGGGTTATTTAGCGAGCAGTACTTC. The encoded protein is CASSRRGLFSEQYF.